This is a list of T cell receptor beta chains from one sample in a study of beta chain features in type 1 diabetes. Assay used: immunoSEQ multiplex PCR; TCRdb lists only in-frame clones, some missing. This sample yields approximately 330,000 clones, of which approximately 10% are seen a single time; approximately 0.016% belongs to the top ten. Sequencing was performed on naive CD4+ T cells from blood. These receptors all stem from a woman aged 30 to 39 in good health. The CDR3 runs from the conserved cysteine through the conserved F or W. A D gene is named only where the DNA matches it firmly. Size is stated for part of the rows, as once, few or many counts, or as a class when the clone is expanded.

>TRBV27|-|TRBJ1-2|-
TGTGCCAGCAGTATACAGGGCCTATATGGCTACACCTTC
CASSIQGLYGYTF
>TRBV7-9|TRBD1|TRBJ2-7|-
TGTGCCAGCAGCTTAGTTGCAGGGGGTTTCTACGAGCAGTACTTC
CASSLVAGGFYEQYF
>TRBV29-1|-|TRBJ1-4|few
TGCAGCGCTAGTAGCGGGAGTGAAAAACTGTTTTTT
CSASSGSEKLFF
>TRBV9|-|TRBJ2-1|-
TGTGCCAGCTCCTCCGGGAGCCAATCCTACAATGAGCAGTTCTTC
CASSSGSQSYNEQFF
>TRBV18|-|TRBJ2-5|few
TGTGCCAGCTCACCACATGCAGCGCCACAAGAGACCCAGTACTTC
CASSPHAAPQETQYF
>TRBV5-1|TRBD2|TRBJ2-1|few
TGCGCCAGCAGCTTGGCGGGACTACACGTCAATGAGCAGTTCTTC
CASSLAGLHVNEQFF
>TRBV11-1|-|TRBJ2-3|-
TGTGCCAGCAGCCGCGGTAGGCCCAGCACAGATACGCAGTATTTT
CASSRGRPSTDTQYF
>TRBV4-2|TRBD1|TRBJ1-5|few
TGTGCCAGCAGCCAAGATAAGACAGGGGGGGATCAGCCCCAGCATTTT
CASSQDKTGGDQPQHF
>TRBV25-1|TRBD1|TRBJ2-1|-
TGTGCCAGCAGAGACAGGGGGCCCGGCTACAATGAGCAGTTCTTC
CASRDRGPGYNEQFF
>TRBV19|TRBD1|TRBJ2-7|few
TGTGCCAGTAGTGGTTGGGACAGGGAAGAAGAGCAGTACTTC
CASSGWDREEEQYF
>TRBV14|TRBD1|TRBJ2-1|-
TGTGCCAGCAGCAGGACAGGGCAGAGATGGGAGCAGTTCTTC
CASSRTGQRWEQFF
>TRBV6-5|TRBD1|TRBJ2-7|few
TGTGCCAGCAGTACCGCCGGGACAGGATCCTACGAGCAGTACTTC
CASSTAGTGSYEQYF
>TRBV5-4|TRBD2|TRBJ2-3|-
TGTGCCAGCAGGACGAGGGAGGGAGATACGCAGTATTTT
CASRTREGDTQYF
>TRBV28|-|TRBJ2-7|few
TGTGCCAGCGGACAACCGTCCTACGATGACGAGCAGTACTTC
CASGQPSYDDEQYF
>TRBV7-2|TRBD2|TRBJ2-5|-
TGTGCCAGCAGCTCTCAGGGAGGGGAGACCCAGTACTTC
CASSSQGGETQYF
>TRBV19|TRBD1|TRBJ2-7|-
TGTGCCAGTAGTATTGGTGGGACAGGGGCATCCTACGAGCAGTACTTC
CASSIGGTGASYEQYF
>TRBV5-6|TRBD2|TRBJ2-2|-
TGTGCCAGCAGCTTGATAGCGGGAGTTGCCGGGGAGCTGTTTTTT
CASSLIAGVAGELFF
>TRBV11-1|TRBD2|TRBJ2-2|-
TGTGCCAGCAGCTTAGCCCCCGGCCCGCTAGCGGGAGCAGCCGGGGAGCTGTTTTTT
CASSLAPGPLAGAAGELFF
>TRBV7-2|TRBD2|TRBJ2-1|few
TGTGCCAGCAGCCCCCAAGGCCAGCGGGAGAACAATGAGCAGTTCTTC
CASSPQGQRENNEQFF
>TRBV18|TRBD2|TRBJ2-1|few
TGTGCCAGCTCCCCGAGCGGGAGGGCCTACAATGAGCAGTTCTTC
CASSPSGRAYNEQFF
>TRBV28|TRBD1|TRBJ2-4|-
TGTGCCAGCAGTCCACATCGGACAGGGAACATTCAGTACTTC
CASSPHRTGNIQYF
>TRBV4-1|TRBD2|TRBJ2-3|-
TGCGCCAGCAGCCAAGGACTAGCGGGAAGGGGTACGCAGTATTTT
CASSQGLAGRGTQYF
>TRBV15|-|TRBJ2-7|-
TGTGCCACCAGCAGAGATCTCCGGACTGGTGACGAGCAGTACTTC
CATSRDLRTGDEQYF
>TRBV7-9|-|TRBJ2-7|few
TGTGCCAGCAGAATCGACAGTCCGCCCTACGAGCAGTACTTC
CASRIDSPPYEQYF
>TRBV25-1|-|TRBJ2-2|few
TGTGCCAGCAGCGCCACCACCGGCGGGGAGCTGTTTTTT
CASSATTGGELFF
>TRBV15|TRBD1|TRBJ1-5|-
TGTGCCACCAGCAGAGAGAAAACAGGGGTCGGGGGCAATCAGCCCCAGCATTTT
CATSREKTGVGGNQPQHF
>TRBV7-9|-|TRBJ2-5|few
TGTGCCAGCAGATTAGCACACCGGGGGGAGACCCAGTACTTC
CASRLAHRGETQYF
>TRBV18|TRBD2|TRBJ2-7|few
TGTGCCAGCTCACCACCTTTCAGCGGGAGGGCCTCCTACGAGCAGTACTTC
CASSPPFSGRASYEQYF
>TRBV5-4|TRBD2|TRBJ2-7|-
TGTGCCAGCAGCTCACTGTGGGAGCGGGAACCCGGCGAGCAGTACTTC
CASSSLWEREPGEQYF
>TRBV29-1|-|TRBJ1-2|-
TGCAGCGTGAGGCGCTGGGAGGGGGAAGGGCCTGGCTACACCTTC
CSVRRWEGEGPGYTF
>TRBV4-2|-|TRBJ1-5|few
TGTGCCAGCAGCCAAGCGGAGCCGTATAGCAATCAGCCCCAGCATTTT
CASSQAEPYSNQPQHF
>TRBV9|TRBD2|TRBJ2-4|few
TGTGCCAGCAGCGCCGGGACTAGCGGGAGGGGAAAAAACATTCAGTACTTC
CASSAGTSGRGKNIQYF
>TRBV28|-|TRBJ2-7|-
TGTGCCAGCAGTTTTCTGGCAGGGACCTACGAGCAGTACTTC
CASSFLAGTYEQYF
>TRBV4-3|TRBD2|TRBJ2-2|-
TGCGCCAGCAGCCAAGAGGGGCGGGAGGGCCGGGGAACCGGGGAGCTGTTTTTT
CASSQEGREGRGTGELFF
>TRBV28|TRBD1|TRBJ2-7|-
TGTGCCAGCCACGGGACAGTGTACTCCTACGAGCAGTACTTC
CASHGTVYSYEQYF
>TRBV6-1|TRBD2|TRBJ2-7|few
TGTGCCAGCAGTCAGCGGGGGGAGGCCTACGAGCAGTACTTC
CASSQRGEAYEQYF
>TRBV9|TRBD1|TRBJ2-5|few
TGTGCCAGCAGCATCGGACAGGAAGAGACCCAGTACTTC
CASSIGQEETQYF
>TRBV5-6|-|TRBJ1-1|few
TGTGCCAGCGGCGGGACGGCGAACACTGAAGCTTTCTTT
CASGGTANTEAFF
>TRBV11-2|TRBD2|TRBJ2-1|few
TGTGCCAGCAGCCGGGGACTACCCTACAATGAGCAGTTCTTC
CASSRGLPYNEQFF
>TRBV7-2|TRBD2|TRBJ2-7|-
TGTGCCAGCAGCTCTACTAGCGGACTGTACGAGCAGTACTTC
CASSSTSGLYEQYF
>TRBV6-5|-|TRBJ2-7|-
TGTGCCAGCAGTGATGCCCTAGGTTACGAGCAGTACTTC
CASSDALGYEQYF
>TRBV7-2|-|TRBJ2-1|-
TGTGCCAGCAGCTTAGTGGGCAGGGCAAGTCATGAGCAGTTCTTC
CASSLVGRASHEQFF
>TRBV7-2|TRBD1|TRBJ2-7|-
TGTGCCAGCAGTCTTAGGACAGGGGGATCTTCCGAGCAGTACTTC
CASSLRTGGSSEQYF
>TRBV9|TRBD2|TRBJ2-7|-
TGTGCCAGCAGCGGGGGACTAGCGCTTTCCTACGAGCAGTATTTC
CASSGGLALSYEQYF
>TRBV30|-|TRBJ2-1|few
TGTGCCTGGAGCCAGGGCTGGCTCGTACGGGGGAATGAGCAGTTCTTC
CAWSQGWLVRGNEQFF
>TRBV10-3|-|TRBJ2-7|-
TGTGCCATCAGGGGAGTCTCCTACGAGCAGTACTTC
CAIRGVSYEQYF
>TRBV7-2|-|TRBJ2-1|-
TGTGCCAGCAGCTTAGGCGGCAACGATGAGCAGTTCTTC
CASSLGGNDEQFF
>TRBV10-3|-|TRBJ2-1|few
TGTGCCATCAATGTCCGGGAGAGCTCCTACAATGAGCAGTTCTTC
CAINVRESSYNEQFF
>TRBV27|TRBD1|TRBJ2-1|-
TGTGCCAGCAGTTTAGGACAGGAGCACAATGAGCAGTTCTTC
CASSLGQEHNEQFF